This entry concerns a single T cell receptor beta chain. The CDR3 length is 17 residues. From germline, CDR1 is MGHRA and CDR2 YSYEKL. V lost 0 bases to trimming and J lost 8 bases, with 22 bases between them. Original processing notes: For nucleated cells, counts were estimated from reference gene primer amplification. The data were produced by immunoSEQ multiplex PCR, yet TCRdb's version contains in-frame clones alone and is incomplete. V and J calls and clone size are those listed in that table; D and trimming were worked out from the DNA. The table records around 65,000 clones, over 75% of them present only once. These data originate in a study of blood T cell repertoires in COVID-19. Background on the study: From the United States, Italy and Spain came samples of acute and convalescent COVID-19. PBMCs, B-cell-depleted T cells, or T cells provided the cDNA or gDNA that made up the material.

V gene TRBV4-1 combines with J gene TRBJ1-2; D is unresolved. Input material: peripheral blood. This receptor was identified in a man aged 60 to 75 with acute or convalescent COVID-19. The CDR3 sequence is CASSQDSGREKVRGYTF. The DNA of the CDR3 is TGCGCCAGCAGCCAAGATTCCGGGCGGGAAAAGGTCCGGGGCTACACCTTC.